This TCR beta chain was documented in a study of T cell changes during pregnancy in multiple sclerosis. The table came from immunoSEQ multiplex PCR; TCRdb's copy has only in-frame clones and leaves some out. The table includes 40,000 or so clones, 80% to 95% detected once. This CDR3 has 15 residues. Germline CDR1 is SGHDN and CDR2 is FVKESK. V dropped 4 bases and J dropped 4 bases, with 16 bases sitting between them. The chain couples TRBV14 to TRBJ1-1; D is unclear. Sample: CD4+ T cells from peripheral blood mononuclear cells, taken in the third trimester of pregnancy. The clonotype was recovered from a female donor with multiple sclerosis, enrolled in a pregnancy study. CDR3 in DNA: TGTGCCAGCAGCCGGACCTCAGGTGAGGGCACTGAAGCTTTCTTT. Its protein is CASSRTSGEGTEAFF.